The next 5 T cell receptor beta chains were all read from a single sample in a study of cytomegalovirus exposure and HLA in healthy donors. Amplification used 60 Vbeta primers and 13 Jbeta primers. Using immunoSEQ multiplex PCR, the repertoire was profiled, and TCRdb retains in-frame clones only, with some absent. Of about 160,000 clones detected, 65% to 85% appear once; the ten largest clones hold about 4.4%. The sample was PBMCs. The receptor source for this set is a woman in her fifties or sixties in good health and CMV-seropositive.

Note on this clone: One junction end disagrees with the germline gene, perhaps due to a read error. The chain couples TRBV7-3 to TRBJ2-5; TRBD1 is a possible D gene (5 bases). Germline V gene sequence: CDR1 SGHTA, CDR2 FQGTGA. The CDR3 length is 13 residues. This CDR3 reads CASSLTGAGRPNF. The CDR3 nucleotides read TGTGCCAGCAGCTTAACAGGGGCAGGGCGCCCAAACTTC. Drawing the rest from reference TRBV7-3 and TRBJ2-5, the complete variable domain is GAGVSQTPSNKVTEKGKYVELRCDPISGHTALYWYRQSLGQGPEFLIYFQGTGAADDSGLPNDRFFAVRPEGSVSTLKIQRTERGDSAVYLCASSLTGAGRPNFGPGTRLLVL.

CDR3 DNA sequence: TGTGCCACCAGCAGAGACCCTACAGGGCAAGAGACCCAGTACTTC. Encoded protein: CATSRDPTGQETQYF. The chain is built from TRBV15 and TRBJ2-5; possible D gene TRBD1, 6 bases. The CDR3 is made up of 15 amino acids. Trimming stripped 0 bases from V and 2 bases from J, with 10 bases between. Germline CDR1 LNHNV, CDR2 YYDKDF (reference sequence).

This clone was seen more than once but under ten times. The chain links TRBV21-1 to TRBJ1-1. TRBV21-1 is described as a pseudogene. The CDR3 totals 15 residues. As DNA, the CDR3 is TGTGCCAGCACCCCACCCGGGGGAAAGTCGACTGAAGCTTTCTTT. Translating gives CASTPPGGKSTEAFF.

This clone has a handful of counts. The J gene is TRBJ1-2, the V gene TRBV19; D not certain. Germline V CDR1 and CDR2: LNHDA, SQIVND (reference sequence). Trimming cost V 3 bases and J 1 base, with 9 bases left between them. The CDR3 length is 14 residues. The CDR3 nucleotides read TGTGCCAGTAGTATGGGCCAGAGTAACTATGGCTACACCTTC. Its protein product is CASSMGQSNYGYTF. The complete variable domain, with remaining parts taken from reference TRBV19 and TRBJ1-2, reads DGGITQSPKYLFRKEGQNVTLSCEQNLNHDAMYWYRQDPGQGLRLIYYSQIVNDFQKGDIAEGYSVSREKKESFPLTVTSAQKNPTAFYLCASSMGQSNYGYTFGSGTRLTVV.

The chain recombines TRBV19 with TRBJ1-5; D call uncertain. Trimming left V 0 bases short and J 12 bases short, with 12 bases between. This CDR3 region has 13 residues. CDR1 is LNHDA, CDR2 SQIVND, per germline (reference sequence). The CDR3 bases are TGTGCCAGTAGTATAGATCGGCAGGCAAACCAGCATTTT. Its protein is CASSIDRQANQHF.